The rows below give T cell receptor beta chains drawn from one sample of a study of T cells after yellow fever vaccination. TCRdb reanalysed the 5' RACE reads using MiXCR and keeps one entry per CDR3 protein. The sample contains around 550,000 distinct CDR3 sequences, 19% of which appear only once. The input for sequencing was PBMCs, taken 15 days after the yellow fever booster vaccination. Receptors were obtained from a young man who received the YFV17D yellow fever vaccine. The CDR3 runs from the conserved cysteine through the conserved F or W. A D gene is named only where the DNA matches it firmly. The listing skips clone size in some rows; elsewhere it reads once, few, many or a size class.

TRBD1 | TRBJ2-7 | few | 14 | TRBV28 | CASSSRDREYEQYF | TGTGCCAGCAGTTCCCGGGACAGAGAGTACGAGCAGTACTTC
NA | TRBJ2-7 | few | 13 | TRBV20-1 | CSARSRDPYEQYF | TGCAGTGCTAGGTCGCGGGACCCCTACGAGCAGTACTTC
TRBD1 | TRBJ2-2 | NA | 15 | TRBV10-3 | CAIRVGTVMTGELFF | TGTGCCATCAGAGTAGGGACAGTCATGACCGGGGAGCTGTTTTTT
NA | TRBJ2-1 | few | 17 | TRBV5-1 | CASSLRPRGDGGDEQFF | TGCGCCAGCAGCTTGAGACCCAGGGGAGACGGGGGCGATGAGCAGTTCTTC
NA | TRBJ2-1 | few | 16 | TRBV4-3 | CASSQEWRGGYNEQFF | TGCGCCAGCAGCCAAGAGTGGAGGGGAGGCTACAATGAGCAGTTCTTC
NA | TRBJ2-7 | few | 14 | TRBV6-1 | CASSTQTGTYEQYF | TGTGCCAGCAGCACGCAGACAGGTACCTACGAGCAGTACTTC
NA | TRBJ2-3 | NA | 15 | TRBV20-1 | CSAPSRAEYTDTQYF | TGCAGTGCTCCTAGCAGAGCGGAGTACACAGATACGCAGTATTTT
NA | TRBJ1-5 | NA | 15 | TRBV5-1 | CASTPGDTPNQPQHF | TGCGCCAGCACCCCGGGGGACACCCCGAATCAGCCCCAGCATTTT
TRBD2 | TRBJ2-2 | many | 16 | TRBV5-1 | CASSRGTSGGTGELFF | TGCGCCAGCAGCCGAGGGACTAGCGGAGGCACCGGGGAGCTGTTTTTT
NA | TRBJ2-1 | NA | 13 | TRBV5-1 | CASSLALWGEQFF | TGCGCCAGCAGCTTGGCCTTGTGGGGGGAGCAGTTCTTC
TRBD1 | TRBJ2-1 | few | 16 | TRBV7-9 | CASSFRGTGSVNEQFF | TGTGCCAGCAGTTTTAGAGGGACAGGGTCTGTCAATGAGCAGTTCTTC
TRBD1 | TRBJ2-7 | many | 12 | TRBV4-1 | CASSRGEGAVVF | TGCGCCAGCAGCCGAGGCGAGGGGGCCGTCGTCTTC
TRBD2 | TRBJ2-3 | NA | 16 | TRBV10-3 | CAIRERSGRAVDTQYF | TGTGCCATCAGGGAACGGAGCGGGAGGGCCGTAGATACGCAGTATTTT
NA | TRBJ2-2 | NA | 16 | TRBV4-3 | CASSQDGSRGGGELFF | TGCGCCAGCAGCCAAGATGGGTCTAGAGGCGGCGGGGAGCTGTTTTTT
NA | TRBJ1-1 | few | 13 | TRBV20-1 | CSAKNRVNTEAFF | TGCAGTGCCAAAAACAGGGTGAACACTGAAGCTTTCTTT
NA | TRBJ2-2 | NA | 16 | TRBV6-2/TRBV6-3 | CASSYTQARDTGELFF | TGTGCCAGCAGTTACACACAGGCGCGAGACACCGGGGAGCTGTTTTTT
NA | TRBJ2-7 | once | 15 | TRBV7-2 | CASSLARDSTYEQYF | TGTGCCAGCAGCTTAGCCCGGGACTCGACCTACGAGCAGTACTTC
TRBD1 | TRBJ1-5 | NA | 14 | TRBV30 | CAWREHRGTGPQHF | TGTGCCTGGAGAGAACACAGGGGCACGGGGCCCCAGCATTTT
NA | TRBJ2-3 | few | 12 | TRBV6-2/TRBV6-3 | CASSGMRNTQYF | TGTGCCAGCAGCGGGATGCGGAATACGCAGTATTTT
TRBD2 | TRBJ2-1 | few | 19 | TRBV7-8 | CASSKGPRTSGSDYNEQFF | TGTGCCAGCAGCAAGGGCCCCCGGACTAGCGGGAGTGACTACAATGAGCAGTTCTTC
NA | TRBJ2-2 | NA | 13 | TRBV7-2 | CASSSAVAGELFF | TGTGCCAGCAGCTCCGCCGTAGCCGGGGAGCTGTTTTTT
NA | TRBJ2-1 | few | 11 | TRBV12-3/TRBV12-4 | CASTGRNEQFF | TGTGCCAGCACGGGACGGAATGAGCAGTTCTTC
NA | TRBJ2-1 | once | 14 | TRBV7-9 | CASSLFQGGNEQFF | TGTGCCAGCAGCTTATTCCAGGGCGGCAATGAGCAGTTCTTC
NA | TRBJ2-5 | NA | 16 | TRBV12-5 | CASGLTIGGVKETQYF | TGTGCTAGTGGTTTGACGATAGGAGGGGTGAAAGAGACCCAGTACTTC
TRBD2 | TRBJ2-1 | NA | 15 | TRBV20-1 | CSAQNLAGDWNEQFF | TGCAGTGCTCAGAACCTAGCGGGAGATTGGAATGAGCAGTTCTTC
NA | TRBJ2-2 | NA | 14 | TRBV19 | CASKIATAGGELFF | TGTGCCAGTAAAATAGCGACCGCGGGCGGGGAGCTGTTTTTT
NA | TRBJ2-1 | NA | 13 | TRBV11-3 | CASSVTRDNELFF | TGTGCCAGCAGCGTAACTAGAGACAATGAGCTGTTCTTC